This TCR beta chain derives from a study of T cell responses to AZD1222 COVID-19 vaccine. Study-wide context: It was second doses at about 4 or about 12 weeks that were pooled.

Findings of the study overall: Baseline testing showed seropositivity in only a handful of AZD1222 recipients. Clonal diversity was possibly underestimated, and white British individuals and females predominated among donors. Spike was spanned by vaccine-associated CD4 TCRs, with dominance at 160-218 and 743-854.

Profiling relied on immunoSEQ multiplex PCR, and the TCRdb table lists in-frame clones only, not all of them. The table has approximately 79,000 clones, roughly 84% seen once. Notes on this clone: Its antigen is as yet unknown.

This TCR was recovered from an adult in good health. Sequencing was performed on peripheral blood, taken on day 0 of AZD1222 vaccination.

The CDR3 loop reads CASSQLDMDSPLHF. CDR3 nucleotide sequence: TGCGCCAGCAGCCAACTTGATATGGATTCACCCCTCCACTTT. The chain couples TRBV5-1 to TRBJ1-6; D is uncertain. Trimming left V 4 bases short and J 8 bases short, with 13 bases between. Germline CDR1 is SGHRS and CDR2 is YFSETQ. The CDR3 is made up of 14 amino acids.